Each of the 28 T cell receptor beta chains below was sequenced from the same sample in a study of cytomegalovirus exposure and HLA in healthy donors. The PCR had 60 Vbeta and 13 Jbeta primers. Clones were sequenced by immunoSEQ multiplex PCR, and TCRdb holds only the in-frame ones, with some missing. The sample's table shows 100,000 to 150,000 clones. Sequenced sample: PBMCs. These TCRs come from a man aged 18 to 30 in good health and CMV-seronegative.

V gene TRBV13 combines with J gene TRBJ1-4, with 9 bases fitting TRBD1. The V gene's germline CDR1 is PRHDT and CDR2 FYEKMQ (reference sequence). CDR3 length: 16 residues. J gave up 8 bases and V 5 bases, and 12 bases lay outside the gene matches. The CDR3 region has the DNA TGTGCCAGCAGCCACGAAAGGGGACAGGGAAGAGAAAAACTGTTTTTT. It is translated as CASSHERGQGREKLFF.

In DNA, the CDR3 is TGTGCCAGCAGTTCGGACAGGAAGATGCAGCATTTT. This translates into CASSSDRKMQHF. The gene calls are TRBV28 and TRBJ1-5, with 7 bases matching TRBD1. CDR3 length equals 12 residues. The ends lost 4 bases at V and 13 bases at J; junction bases unmatched: 7. Germline V gene sequence: CDR1 MDHEN, CDR2 SYDVKM.

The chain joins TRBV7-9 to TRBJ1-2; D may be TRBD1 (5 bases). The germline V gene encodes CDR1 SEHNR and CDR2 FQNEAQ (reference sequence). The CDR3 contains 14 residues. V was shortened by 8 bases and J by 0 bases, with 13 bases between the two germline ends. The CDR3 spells CASRGGGTNYGYTF. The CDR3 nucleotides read TGTGCCAGCCGGGGGGGAGGAACTAACTATGGCTACACCTTC.

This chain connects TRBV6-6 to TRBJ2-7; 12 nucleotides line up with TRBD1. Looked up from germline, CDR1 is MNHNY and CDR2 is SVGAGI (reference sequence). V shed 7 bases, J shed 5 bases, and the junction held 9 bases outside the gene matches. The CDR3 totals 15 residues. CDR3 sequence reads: CASIAPGTGGDEQYF. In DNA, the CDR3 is TGTGCCAGCATCGCTCCCGGGACAGGGGGCGACGAGCAGTACTTC.

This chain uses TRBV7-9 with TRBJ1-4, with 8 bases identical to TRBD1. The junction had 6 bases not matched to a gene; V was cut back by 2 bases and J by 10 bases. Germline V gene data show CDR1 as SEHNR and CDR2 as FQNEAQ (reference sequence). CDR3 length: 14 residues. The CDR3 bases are TGTGCCAGCAGCTTAATCGAACAGGGGGGAAAACTGTTTTTT. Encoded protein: CASSLIEQGGKLFF.

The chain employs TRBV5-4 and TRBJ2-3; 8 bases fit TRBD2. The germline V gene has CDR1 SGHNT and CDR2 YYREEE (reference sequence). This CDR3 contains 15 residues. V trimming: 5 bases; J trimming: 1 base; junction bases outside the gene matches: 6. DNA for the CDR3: TGTGCCAGCAGATCTAGCGGGTGGCGCACAGATACGCAGTATTTT. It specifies CASRSSGWRTDTQYF.

The CDR3 region is CASSSRGVPRDGYTF. CDR3 DNA sequence: TGCGCCAGCAGCTCGCGGGGGGTTCCCCGAGATGGCTACACCTTC. This rearrangement joins TRBV5-1 to TRBJ1-2, with D possibly matching TRBD1 (5 bases). Germline assignment: CDR1 SGHRS and CDR2 YFSETQ. The CDR3 has 15 amino acids. Trimming took off 3 bases at V and 6 bases at J, with 18 bases between the two ends.

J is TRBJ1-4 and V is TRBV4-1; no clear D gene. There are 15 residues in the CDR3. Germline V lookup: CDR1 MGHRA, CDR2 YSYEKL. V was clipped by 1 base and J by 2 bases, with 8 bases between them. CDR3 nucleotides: TGCGCCAGCAGCCAAGGGCAGGTGACTAATGAAAAACTGTTTTTT. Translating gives CASSQGQVTNEKLFF.

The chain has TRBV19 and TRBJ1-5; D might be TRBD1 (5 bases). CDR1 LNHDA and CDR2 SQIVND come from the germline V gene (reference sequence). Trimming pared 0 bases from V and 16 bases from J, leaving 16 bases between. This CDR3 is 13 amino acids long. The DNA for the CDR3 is TGTGCCAGTAGTATAGATGGGCAGGGATTAAAACATTTT. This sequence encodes CASSIDGQGLKHF.

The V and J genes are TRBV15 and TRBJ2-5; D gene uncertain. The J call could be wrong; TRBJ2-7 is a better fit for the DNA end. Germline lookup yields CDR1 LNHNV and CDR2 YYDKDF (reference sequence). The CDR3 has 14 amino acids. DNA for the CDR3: TGTGCCACCAGCACTTCAAAAAGCTCCTACGAGCAGTACTTC. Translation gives CATSTSKSSYEQYF.

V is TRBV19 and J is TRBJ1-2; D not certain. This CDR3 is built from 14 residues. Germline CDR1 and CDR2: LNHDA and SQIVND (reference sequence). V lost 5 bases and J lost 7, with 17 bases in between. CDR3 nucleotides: TGTGCCAGTAGTCAGGTCGCGAACGTTCCTGGCTACACCTTC. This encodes CASSQVANVPGYTF.

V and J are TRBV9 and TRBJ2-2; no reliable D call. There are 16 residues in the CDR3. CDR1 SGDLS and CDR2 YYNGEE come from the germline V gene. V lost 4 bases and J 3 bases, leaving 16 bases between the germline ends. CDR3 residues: CASSLTPSEYTGELFF. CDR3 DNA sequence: TGTGCCAGCAGCCTCACCCCCTCGGAGTACACCGGGGAGCTGTTTTTT.

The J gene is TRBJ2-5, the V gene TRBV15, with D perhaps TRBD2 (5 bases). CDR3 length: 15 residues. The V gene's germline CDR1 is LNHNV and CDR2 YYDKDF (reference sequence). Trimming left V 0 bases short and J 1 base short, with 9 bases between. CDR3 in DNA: TGTGCCACCAGCAGAGATTGGAGCGGCCAAGAGACCCAGTACTTC. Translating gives CATSRDWSGQETQYF.

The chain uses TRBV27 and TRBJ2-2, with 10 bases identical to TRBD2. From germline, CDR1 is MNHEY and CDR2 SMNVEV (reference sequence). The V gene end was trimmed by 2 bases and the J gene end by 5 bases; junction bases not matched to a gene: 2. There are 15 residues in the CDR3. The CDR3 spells CASSLLAGVTGELFF. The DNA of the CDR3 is TGTGCCAGCAGTTTACTAGCGGGAGTGACCGGGGAGCTGTTTTTT.

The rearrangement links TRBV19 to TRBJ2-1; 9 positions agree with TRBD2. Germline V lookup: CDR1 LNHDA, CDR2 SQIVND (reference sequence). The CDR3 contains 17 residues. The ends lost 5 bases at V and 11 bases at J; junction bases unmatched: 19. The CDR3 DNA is TGTGCCAGTAGTTTAGTGGGACCGAGCGGGGGGATCAGTAAGCAGTTCTTC. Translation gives CASSLVGPSGGISKQFF.

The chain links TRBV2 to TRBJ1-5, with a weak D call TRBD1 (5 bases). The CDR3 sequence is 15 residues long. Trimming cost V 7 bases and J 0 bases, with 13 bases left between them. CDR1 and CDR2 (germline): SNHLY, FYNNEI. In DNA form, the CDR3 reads TGTGCCAGCACCGGGTGGGGGGGTAGCAATCAGCCCCAGCATTTT. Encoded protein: CASTGWGGSNQPQHF.

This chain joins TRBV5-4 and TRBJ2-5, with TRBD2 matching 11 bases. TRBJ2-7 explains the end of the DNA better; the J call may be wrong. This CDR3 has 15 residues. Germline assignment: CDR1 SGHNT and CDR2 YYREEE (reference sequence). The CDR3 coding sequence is TGTGCCAGCAGCTTTACTAGCGGGAGCTCCTACGAGCAGTACTTC. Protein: CASSFTSGSSYEQYF.

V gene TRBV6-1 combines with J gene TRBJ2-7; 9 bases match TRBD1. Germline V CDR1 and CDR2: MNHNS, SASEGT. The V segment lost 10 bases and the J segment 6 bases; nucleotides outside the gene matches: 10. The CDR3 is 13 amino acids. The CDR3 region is CAIRQGGPREQYF. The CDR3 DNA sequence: TGTGCCATCCGACAGGGGGGGCCGCGCGAGCAGTACTTC.

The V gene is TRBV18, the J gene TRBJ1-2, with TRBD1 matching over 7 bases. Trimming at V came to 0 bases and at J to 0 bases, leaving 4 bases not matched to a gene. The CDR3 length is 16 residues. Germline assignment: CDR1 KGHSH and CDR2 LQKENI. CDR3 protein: CASSPPGQRANYGYTF. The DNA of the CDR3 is TGTGCCAGCTCACCACCGGGACAGCGAGCTAACTATGGCTACACCTTC.

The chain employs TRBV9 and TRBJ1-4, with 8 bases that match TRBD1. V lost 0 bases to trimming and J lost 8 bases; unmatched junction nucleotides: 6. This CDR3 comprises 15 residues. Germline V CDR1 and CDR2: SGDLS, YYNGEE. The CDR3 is CASSVAGQVEEKLFF. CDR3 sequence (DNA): TGTGCCAGCAGCGTAGCGGGACAGGTAGAAGAAAAACTGTTTTTT.

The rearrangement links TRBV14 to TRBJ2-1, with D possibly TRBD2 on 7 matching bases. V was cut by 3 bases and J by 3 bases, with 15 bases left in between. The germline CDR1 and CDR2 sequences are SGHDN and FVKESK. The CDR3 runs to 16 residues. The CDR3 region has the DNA TGTGCCAGCAGCCACCTTTCGGGGGGCTTCTACAATGAGCAGTTCTTC. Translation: CASSHLSGGFYNEQFF.

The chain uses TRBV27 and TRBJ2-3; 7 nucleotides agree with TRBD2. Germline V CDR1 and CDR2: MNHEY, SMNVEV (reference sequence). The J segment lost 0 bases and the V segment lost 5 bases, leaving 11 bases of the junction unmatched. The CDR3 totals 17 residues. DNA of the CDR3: TGTGCCAGCAGTCGAGCGACTAGCCGGTTTAGCACAGATACGCAGTATTTT. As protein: CASSRATSRFSTDTQYF.

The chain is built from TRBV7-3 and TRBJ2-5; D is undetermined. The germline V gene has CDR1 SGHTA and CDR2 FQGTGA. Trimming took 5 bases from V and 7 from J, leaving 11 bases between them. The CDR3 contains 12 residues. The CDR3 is CASSHNSGTQYF. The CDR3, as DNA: TGTGCCAGCAGCCATAACTCTGGGACCCAGTACTTC.

The CDR3 DNA reads as TGTGCCAGCAGCGTAGCAACAGGGCCGATGAACACTGAAGCTTTCTTT. This gives the protein CASSVATGPMNTEAFF. The chain couples TRBV9 to TRBJ1-1; TRBD1 is a possible D gene (6 bases). V shed 0 bases and J shed 0 bases, with 12 bases lying between them. This CDR3 comprises 16 residues. Per germline, CDR1 SGDLS and CDR2 YYNGEE.

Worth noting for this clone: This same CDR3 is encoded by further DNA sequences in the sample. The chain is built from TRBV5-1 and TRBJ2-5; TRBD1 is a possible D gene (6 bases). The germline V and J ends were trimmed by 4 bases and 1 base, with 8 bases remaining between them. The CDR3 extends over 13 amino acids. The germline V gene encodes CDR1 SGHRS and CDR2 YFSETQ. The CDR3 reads CASSPDSQETQYF. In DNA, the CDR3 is TGCGCCAGCAGCCCGGACAGCCAAGAGACCCAGTACTTC. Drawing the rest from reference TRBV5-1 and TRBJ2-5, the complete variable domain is KAGVTQTPRYLIKTRGQQVTLSCSPISGHRSVSWYQQTPGQGLQFLFEYFSETQRNKGNFPGRFSGRQFSNSRSEMNVSTLELGDSALYLCASSPDSQETQYFGPGTRLLVL.

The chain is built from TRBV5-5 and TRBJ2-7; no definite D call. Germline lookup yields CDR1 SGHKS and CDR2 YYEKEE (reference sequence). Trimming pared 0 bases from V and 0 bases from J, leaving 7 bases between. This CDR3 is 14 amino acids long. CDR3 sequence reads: CASSLVSTSYEQYF. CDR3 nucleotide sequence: TGTGCCAGCAGCTTGGTTAGCACCTCCTACGAGCAGTACTTC.

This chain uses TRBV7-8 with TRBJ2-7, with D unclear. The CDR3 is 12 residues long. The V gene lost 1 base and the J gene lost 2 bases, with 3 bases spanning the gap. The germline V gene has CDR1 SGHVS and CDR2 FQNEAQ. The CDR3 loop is CASSLDTYEQYF. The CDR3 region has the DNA TGTGCCAGCAGCTTAGATACCTACGAGCAGTACTTC.

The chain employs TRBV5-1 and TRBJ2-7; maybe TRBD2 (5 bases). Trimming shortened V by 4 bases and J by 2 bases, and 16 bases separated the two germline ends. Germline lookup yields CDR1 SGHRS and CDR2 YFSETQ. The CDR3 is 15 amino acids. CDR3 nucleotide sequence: TGCGCCAGCAGCCTGGGCGCTAGCAGGACCTACGAGCAGTACTTC. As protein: CASSLGASRTYEQYF.